Below, 14 T cell receptor beta chains from the same sample are listed, as sequenced in a study of cytomegalovirus exposure and HLA in healthy donors. Researchers ran the PCR with 60 Vbeta and 13 Jbeta primers. Generated by immunoSEQ multiplex PCR, the TCRdb table keeps only in-frame clones and is missing some. The sample shows about 76,000 clones, around four fifths of them seen only once. The sequenced material came from PBMCs. Every receptor here comes from a woman between 40 and 55 years old in good health and CMV-seropositive.

The J gene is TRBJ1-2, the V gene TRBV15, with 9 bases fitting TRBD1. The germline gives CDR1 LNHNV, CDR2 YYDKDF (reference sequence). The J segment lost 6 bases and the V segment lost 3 bases, leaving 8 bases of the junction unmatched. The CDR3 runs to 15 residues. CDR3 sequence (DNA): TGTGCCACCAGCAGGGCAAGGACAGGGGTTAATGGCTACACCTTC. Residues: CATSRARTGVNGYTF.

The gene calls are TRBV27 and TRBJ2-7; D is perhaps TRBD1 (5 bases). The germline V gene encodes CDR1 MNHEY and CDR2 SMNVEV (reference sequence). V gave up 3 bases and J gave up 2 bases, with 11 bases separating them. The CDR3 loop spans 14 amino acids. CDR3 amino acids: CASSFRAGTYEQYF. The CDR3 bases are TGTGCCAGCAGTTTCCGCGCAGGGACCTACGAGCAGTACTTC.

The chain recombines TRBV4-3 with TRBJ2-1; TRBD2 might be the D (5 bases). CDR3 length: 18 amino acids. Germline assignment: CDR1 LGHNA and CDR2 YSLEER. Trimming pared 0 bases from V and 1 base from J, leaving 16 bases between. The CDR3 region is CASSQESAGRGSYNEQFF. CDR3 DNA sequence: TGCGCCAGCAGCCAAGAATCTGCAGGTCGCGGGTCCTACAATGAGCAGTTCTTC.

The genes are TRBV5-5 and TRBJ1-6, with 8 bases aligning to TRBD1. The V segment lost 2 bases and the J segment 5 bases; nucleotides outside the gene matches: 3. This CDR3 region has 15 residues. Germline CDR1 SGHKS, CDR2 YYEKEE (reference sequence). This chain's CDR3 is CASSLKQGDNSPLHF. The CDR3 bases are TGTGCCAGCAGCTTAAAACAGGGGGATAATTCACCCCTCCACTTT. The variable domain in full, with the rest retrieved from reference TRBV5-5 and TRBJ1-6, is DAGVTQSPTHLIKTRGQQVTLRCSPISGHKSVSWYQQVLGQGPQFIFQYYEKEERGRGNFPDRFSARQFPNYSSELNVNALLLGDSALYLCASSLKQGDNSPLHFGNGTRLTVT.

The V and J genes are TRBV2 and TRBJ1-4; no reliable D call. The CDR3 is made up of 14 amino acids. V dropped 6 bases and J dropped 2 bases, with 10 bases sitting between them. Germline values: CDR1 SNHLY, CDR2 FYNNEI. The CDR3 spells CASRLPSTNEKLFF. The CDR3 DNA reads as TGTGCCAGCAGACTCCCCTCGACTAATGAAAAACTGTTTTTT.

The V gene is TRBV5-6, the J gene TRBJ2-5, with TRBD1 matching 10 bases. The DNA end is more similar to TRBJ2-7, so the J call may be wrong. The CDR3 totals 13 residues. Germline V CDR1 and CDR2: SGHDT, YYEEEE. CDR3 residues: CASSSGTGVEQYF. CDR3 DNA: TGTGCCAGCAGCTCCGGGACAGGGGTCGAGCAGTACTTC.

The CDR3, as DNA: TGTGCCAGCAGTCATGGGGACAGCCGACGTGAAGCTTTCTTT. Translating gives CASSHGDSRREAFF. The chain combines TRBV25-1 with TRBJ1-1, with 7 bases identical to TRBD1. CDR3 size: 14 residues. The germline gives CDR1 MGHDK, CDR2 SYGVNS. V was clipped by 5 bases and J by 7 bases; unmatched bases: 10.

This clone was found a few times. The CDR3 DNA sequence: TGTGCCTGGAGTGTAGACGGGGGGGCCTCCTTCCAGACCCAGTACTTC. It codes for CAWSVDGGASFQTQYF. The rearrangement links TRBV30 to TRBJ2-5; 8 nucleotides align to TRBD2. J gave up 6 bases and V 0 bases, and 12 bases lay outside the gene matches. The CDR3 is 16 residues long. CDR1 is GTSNPN and CDR2 is SVGIG in the germline V gene (reference sequence). The full variable domain, rest sourced from reference TRBV30 and TRBJ2-5, is SQTIHQWPATLVQPVGSPLSLECTVEGTSNPNLYWYRQAAGRGLQLLFYSVGIGQISSEVPQNLSASRPQDRQFILSSKKLLLSDSGFYLCAWSVDGGASFQTQYFGPGTRLLVL.

This clone was counted once. V gene TRBV11-2 combines with J gene TRBJ1-2; no clear D gene. V gave up 1 base and J gave up 3 bases, with 9 bases separating them. This CDR3 is built from 14 residues. The germline CDR1 and CDR2 sequences are SGHAT and FQNNGV. CDR3 amino acids: CASSLARSHYGYTF. As DNA, the CDR3 is TGTGCCAGCAGCTTAGCGCGAAGTCACTATGGCTACACCTTC.

The rearrangement links TRBV2 to TRBJ1-6; D not certain. CDR1 SNHLY and CDR2 FYNNEI come from the germline V gene. The CDR3 runs to 14 residues. With 8 bases removed from V and 5 bases from J, the gap between germline ends came to 13 bases. CDR3 loop: CASLTLLDNSPLHF. The CDR3 DNA follows: TGTGCCAGCCTTACTCTCCTTGATAATTCACCCCTCCACTTT.

CDR3 bases: TGTGCCAGCAGTTTATCCCCACGGACAGGGGTATGGTGGGAGCAGTACTTC. Its translation: CASSLSPRTGVWWEQYF. This chain connects TRBV27 to TRBJ2-7; TRBD1 matches 9 bases. Trimming cost V 0 bases and J 7 bases; bases outside gene matches: 13. This CDR3 has 17 residues. Germline lookup yields CDR1 MNHEY and CDR2 SMNVEV (reference sequence).

The gene calls are TRBV7-7 and TRBJ2-7; D is unclear. The CDR3 consists of 15 residues. V was pared by 2 bases and J by 2 bases, with 13 bases between. Germline loops: CDR1 SSHAT, CDR2 FNYEAQ (reference sequence). The CDR3 region is CASSLRPGLPYEQYF. The CDR3 bases are TGTGCCAGCAGCTTACGGCCAGGCCTACCCTACGAGCAGTACTTC.

The J gene is TRBJ1-2, the V gene TRBV7-6; no definite D call. Germline V CDR1 and CDR2: SGHVS, FNYEAQ. This CDR3 region has 14 residues. Trimming pared 1 base from V and 4 bases from J, leaving 10 bases between. The CDR3 nucleotides are TGTGCCAGCAGCTTAGACCCGGGAGGCTATGGCTACACCTTC. It codes for CASSLDPGGYGYTF.

The V and J genes are TRBV28 and TRBJ1-2; no definite D call. V was cut by 3 bases and J by 7 bases, with 6 bases left in between. Germline V CDR1 and CDR2: MDHEN, SYDVKM. The CDR3 length is 11 residues. The CDR3 reads CASSFTSGYTF. CDR3 sequence (DNA): TGTGCCAGCAGTTTTACAAGTGGCTACACCTTC.